This TCR beta chain was recovered during a study of blood T cell repertoires in COVID-19. The wider study: T cells, B-cell-depleted T cells, or PBMCs supplied cDNA or gDNA.

Data came from immunoSEQ multiplex PCR; TCRdb stores just in-frame clones and leaves some out. The repertoire holds 300,000 or so clones, with approximately 90% as singletons. The CDR3 spans 13 residues. J lost 7 bases, V lost 6 bases, and 6 bases had no gene match. Germline V gives CDR1 MNHEY, CDR2 SVGAGI. The chain recombines TRBV6-5 with TRBJ1-2, with 9 positions matching TRBD1. The receptor was isolated from a woman in her thirties or forties with acute or convalescent COVID-19. Sequenced sample: peripheral blood. In DNA form, the CDR3 reads TGTGCCAGCAGGCAGGGACAGGGCTTTGGCTACACCTTC. Protein: CASRQGQGFGYTF.